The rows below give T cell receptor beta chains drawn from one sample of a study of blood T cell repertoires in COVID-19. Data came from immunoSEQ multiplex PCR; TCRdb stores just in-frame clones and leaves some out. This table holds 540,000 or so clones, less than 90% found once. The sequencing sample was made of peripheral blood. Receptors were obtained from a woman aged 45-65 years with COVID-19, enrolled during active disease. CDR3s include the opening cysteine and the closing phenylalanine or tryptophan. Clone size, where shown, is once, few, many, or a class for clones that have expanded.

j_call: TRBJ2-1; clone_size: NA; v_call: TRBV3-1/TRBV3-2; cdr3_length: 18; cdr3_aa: CASSHVASGGANGHEQFF
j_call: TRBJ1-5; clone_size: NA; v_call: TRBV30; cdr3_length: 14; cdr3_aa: CAWSAKAGGQPQHF
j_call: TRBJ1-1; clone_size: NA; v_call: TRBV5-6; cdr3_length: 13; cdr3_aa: CASSLEQGDAAFF
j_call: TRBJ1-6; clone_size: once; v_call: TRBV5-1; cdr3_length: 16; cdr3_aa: CASSPTTGTGYSPLHF
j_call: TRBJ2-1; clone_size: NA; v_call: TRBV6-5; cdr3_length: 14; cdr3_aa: CASPGGDSYNEQFF
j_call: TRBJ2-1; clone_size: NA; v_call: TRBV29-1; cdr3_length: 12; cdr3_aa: CSVARGYNEQFF
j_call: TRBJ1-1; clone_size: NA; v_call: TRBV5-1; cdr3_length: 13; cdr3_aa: CASSLTPGDEAFF
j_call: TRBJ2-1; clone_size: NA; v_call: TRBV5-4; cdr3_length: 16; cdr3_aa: CASSSGTSRLYNEQFF
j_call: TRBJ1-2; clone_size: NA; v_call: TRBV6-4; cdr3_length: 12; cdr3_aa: CASSDQGTSYTF
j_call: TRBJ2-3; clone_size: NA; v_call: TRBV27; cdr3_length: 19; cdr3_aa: CASSLQFLSGEGSTDTQYF
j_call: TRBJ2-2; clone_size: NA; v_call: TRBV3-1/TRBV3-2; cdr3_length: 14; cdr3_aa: CASSQVGNTGELFF
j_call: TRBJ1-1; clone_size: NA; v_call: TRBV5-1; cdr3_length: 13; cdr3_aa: CASSLAPNTEAFF
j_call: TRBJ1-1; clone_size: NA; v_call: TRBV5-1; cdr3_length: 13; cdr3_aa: CASSLDRTTEAFF
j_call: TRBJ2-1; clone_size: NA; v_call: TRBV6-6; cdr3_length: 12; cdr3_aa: CASSPTGVEQFF
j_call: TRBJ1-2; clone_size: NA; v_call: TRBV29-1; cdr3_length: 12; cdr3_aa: CSVEPGIYGYTF
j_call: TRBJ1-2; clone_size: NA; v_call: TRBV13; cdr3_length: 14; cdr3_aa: CASSSQIGVNGYTF
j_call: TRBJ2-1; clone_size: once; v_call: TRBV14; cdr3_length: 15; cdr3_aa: CASSKMWHAANEQFF
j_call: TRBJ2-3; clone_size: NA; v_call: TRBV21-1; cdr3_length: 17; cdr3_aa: CASSKEASGGRADTQYF
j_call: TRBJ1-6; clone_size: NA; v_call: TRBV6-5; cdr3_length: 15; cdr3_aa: CASSLEVSYNSPLHF
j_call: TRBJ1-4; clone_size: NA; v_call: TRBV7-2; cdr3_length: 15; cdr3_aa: CASSLRPRGNEKLFF
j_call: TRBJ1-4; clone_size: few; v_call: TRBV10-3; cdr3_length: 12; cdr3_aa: CATGPGDEKLFF
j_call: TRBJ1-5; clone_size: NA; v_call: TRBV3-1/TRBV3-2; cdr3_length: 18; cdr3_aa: CASSQDGAGAEGNQPQHF
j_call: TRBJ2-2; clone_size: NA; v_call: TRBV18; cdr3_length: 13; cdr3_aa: CASSPGGTGELFF
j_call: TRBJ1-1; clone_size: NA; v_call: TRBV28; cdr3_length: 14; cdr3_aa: CASTSQGGSTEAFF
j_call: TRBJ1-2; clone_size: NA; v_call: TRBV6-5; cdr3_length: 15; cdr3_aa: CASSSGGRVKGGYTF
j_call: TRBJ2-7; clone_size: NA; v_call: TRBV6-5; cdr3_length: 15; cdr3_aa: CASRKAGSGPVEQYF
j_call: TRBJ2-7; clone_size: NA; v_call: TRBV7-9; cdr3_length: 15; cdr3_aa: CASSPSGGGAYEQYF
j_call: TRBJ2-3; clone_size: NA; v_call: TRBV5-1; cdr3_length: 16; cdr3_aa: CASSSPISGGPIGQYF
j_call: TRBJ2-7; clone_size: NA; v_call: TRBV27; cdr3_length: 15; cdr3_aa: CASSSYPGQTYEQYF
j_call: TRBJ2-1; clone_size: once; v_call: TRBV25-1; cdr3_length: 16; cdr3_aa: CASSEEAGGTYNEQFF
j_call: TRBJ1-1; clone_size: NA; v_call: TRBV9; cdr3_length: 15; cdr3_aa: CASSASGGGNTEAFF
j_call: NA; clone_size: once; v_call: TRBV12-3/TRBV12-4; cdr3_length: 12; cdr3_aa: CASSPGQGELFF
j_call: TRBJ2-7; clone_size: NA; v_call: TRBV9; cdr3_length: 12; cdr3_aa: CASSLTGGEQYF
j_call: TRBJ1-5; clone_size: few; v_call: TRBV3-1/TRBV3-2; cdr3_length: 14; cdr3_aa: CASSQDQGNQPQHF
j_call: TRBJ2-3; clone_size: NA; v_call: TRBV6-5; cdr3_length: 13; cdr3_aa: CASSPGGTDTQYF
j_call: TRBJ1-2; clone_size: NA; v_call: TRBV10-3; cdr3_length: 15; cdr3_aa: CAISGGQGGNYGYTF
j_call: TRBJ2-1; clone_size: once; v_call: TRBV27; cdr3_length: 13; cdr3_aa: CASSRDRDNEQFF
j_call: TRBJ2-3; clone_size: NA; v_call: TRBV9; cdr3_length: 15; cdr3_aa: CASSVGWVRGYSQYF
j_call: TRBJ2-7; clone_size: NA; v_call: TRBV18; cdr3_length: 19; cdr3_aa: CASSPVLGLAGVSSYEQYF
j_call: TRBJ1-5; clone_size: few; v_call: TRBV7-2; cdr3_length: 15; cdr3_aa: CASSLALSDNQPQHF